This section outlines one TCR beta chain sequence together with its context. Its specificity is unknown. This specimen comes from a study of lung T cells in sarcoidosis with Löfgren's syndrome. Study-wide background: Analyses focused on Löfgren's syndrome patients. Regarding the study as a whole: Recognition of an unidentified sarcoidosis antigen was only suggested. TRAV12-1 and TRBV2 were reportedly most expanded in Löfgren's patients. Multiple Löfgren's syndrome patients reportedly shared TRAV12-1 and TRBV2 CDR3 motifs, suggesting public CD4+ TCRs.

TCRdb analysed the reads with MiXCR anew, one entry per CDR3 protein. This repertoire shows 58,000 or so distinct CDR3 sequences, 21% found once; its top ten account for less than 2.5%. The length of the CDR3 is 13 residues. Trimming cost V 8 bases and J 3 bases, with 11 bases left between them. Germline V lookup: CDR1 LNHDA, CDR2 SQIVND (reference sequence). The sequence was obtained from a human donor with sarcoidosis (Löfgren's syndrome or another form), or a control subject (not recorded which). Sequenced input: CD4+ T cells from PBMCs. The chain is built from TRBV19 and TRBJ2-1, with a possible D match to TRBD1 (6 bases). CDR3 sequence reads: CASSQGNYNEQFF. The CDR3 bases are TGTGCCAGTTCACAGGGAAACTACAATGAGCAGTTCTTC.